The 10 T cell receptor beta chains in this list originate from one sample, sequenced in a study of spatial heterogeneity in lung cancer. TCRdb itself ran the 5' RACE reads through MiXCR, one entry per CDR3 protein. Among tens of thousands of distinct CDR3 sequences listed, roughly 7% were seen once. The sample's time point: sample taken at primary tumor resection. From tumor, nontumor lung or frozen PBMC, whole RNA was taken unsorted for sequencing. Material: PBMCs, obtained at surgery. The receptors here all came from a male donor with early-stage non-small cell lung cancer.

The chain combines TRBV12-5 with TRBJ2-1; no definite D call. V dropped 0 bases and J dropped 4 bases, with 10 bases sitting between them. CDR1 and CDR2 from the germline V gene are LGHNT and FRNRAP. The CDR3 is 15 residues long. CDR3 DNA: TGTGCTAGTGGTTTGGTGTCAGGACCTTACAATGAGCAGTTCTTC. It encodes CASGLVSGPYNEQFF.

About this clonotype itself: Its ends do not fully match the called genes, so a read error is possible. J is TRBJ2-5 and V is TRBV7-7, with 9 bases that match TRBD1. This CDR3 is 14 amino acids long. Germline V gene sequence: CDR1 SSHAT, CDR2 FNYEAQ (reference sequence). As DNA, the CDR3 is TGTGCTAGCAGTCCAACAGGGGGCGGCGAGACCCAGTACTTC. Its protein is CASSPTGGGETQYF. Supplemented by reference TRBV7-7 and TRBJ2-5, the full variable domain reads GAGVSQSPRYKVTKRGQDVTLRCDPISSHATLYWYQQALGQGPEFLTYFNYEAQPDKSGLPSDRFSAERPEGSISTLTIQRTEQRDSAMYRCASSPTGGGETQYFGPGTRLLVL.

This chain links TRBV24-1 with TRBJ1-5; a possible D gene is TRBD1 (5 bases). Looked up from germline, CDR1 is KGHDR and CDR2 is SFDVKD. The CDR3 totals 14 residues. The ends were cut back, 7 bases at V and 5 bases at J, with 14 bases in the middle. This chain's CDR3 is CATSLSGPHQPQHF. DNA for the CDR3: TGTGCCACCAGCCTCTCGGGACCGCATCAGCCCCAGCATTTT.

This clonotype is classed as medium-sized (0.01 to 0.1%). J is TRBJ2-7 and V is TRBV28; perhaps TRBD1 as D (6 bases). With 5 bases removed from V and 0 bases from J, the gap between germline ends came to 14 bases. Germline V gene lookup returns CDR1 MDHEN and CDR2 SYDVKM. This CDR3 has 15 amino acids. In DNA form, the CDR3 reads TGTGCCAGCAGTCCCCTGGGACAATCCTCCTACGAGCAGTACGTC. Protein sequence: CASSPLGQSSYEQYV.

The V gene is TRBV18, the J gene TRBJ2-5; the D is unclear. Germline-derived CDR1 and CDR2 are KGHSH and LQKENI. CDR3 length: 12 amino acids. V lost 1 base and J 5 bases, leaving 5 bases between the germline ends. The DNA for the CDR3 is TGTGCCAGCTCACCACGGGCGGAGACCCAGTACTTC. Protein: CASSPRAETQYF.

This clonotype was found a few times. The genes are TRBV9 and TRBJ1-6; D gene uncertain. Germline-derived CDR1 and CDR2 are SGDLS and YYNGEE. Trimming cost V 3 bases and J 7 bases, with 5 bases left between them. The CDR3 covers 12 residues. The CDR3 here is CASSGGNSPLHF. In nucleotides, the CDR3 is TGTGCCAGCAGCGGCGGAAATTCACCCCTCCACTTT.

This clonotype has ten or more counts. The V call is TRBV7-2, the J call TRBJ2-1, with 7 bases aligning to TRBD2. Germline V CDR1 and CDR2: SGHTA, FQGNSA. V lost 6 bases and J lost 5; bases outside the gene matches: 10. CDR3 length equals 15 residues. CDR3 nucleotides: TGTGCCAGCAGTAAAATAGCGGGCACCAACAATGAGCAGTTCTTC. Its protein product is CASSKIAGTNNEQFF.

This clonotype was found many times. The chain employs TRBV12-3 or TRBV12-4 and TRBJ1-3; D not certain. V was shortened by 5 bases and J by 4 bases, with 9 bases between the two germline ends. The CDR3 runs 13 residues. For the CDR3, the DNA is TGTGCCAGCAGTGACCGGGAAGGAAACACCATATATTTT. Its translation: CASSDREGNTIYF.

The table lists this clonotype with many counts. This chain uses TRBV6-6 with TRBJ2-1; TRBD1 matches at 9 bases. Trimming cost V 4 bases and J 9 bases; bases outside gene matches: 4. In germline, CDR1 is MNHNY, CDR2 SVGAGI (reference sequence). The CDR3 runs 13 residues. The CDR3, as DNA: TGTGCCAGCAGTTCGACAGGGGGTACTGAGCAGTTCTTC. The encoded protein is CASSSTGGTEQFF.

This clonotype was picked up many times. The chain links TRBV20-1 to TRBJ2-1; weak D call: TRBD2 (6 bases). Per the germline V gene, CDR1 is DFQATT and CDR2 is SNEGSKA (reference sequence). The V end lost 5 bases, the J end lost 4 bases, and 6 bases lay between the germline ends. This CDR3 region has 11 residues. This chain's CDR3 is CSAAGYNEQFF. The CDR3 region has the DNA TGCAGTGCTGCGGGGTACAATGAGCAGTTCTTC.